The T cell receptor beta chain under discussion was sequenced for a study of shared clonotypes between healthy human individuals. About this clone: What it binds is not known.

The assay was immunoSEQ multiplex PCR, and TCRdb's table has in-frame clones only and misses some. Among about 470,000 clones listed, about 85% were seen once. V lost 0 bases and J lost 1; bases outside the gene matches: 2. Germline V gives CDR1 SGHVS, CDR2 FQNEAQ. This CDR3 has 16 amino acids. General study points: Among donors, sharing of clonotypes was expected to be affected by sequencing depth.

The sequence derives from a woman in her forties in good health. Some clones in this sample may be carry-over from other donors' samples. V and J are TRBV7-8 and TRBJ2-7, with 11 bases lining up with TRBD2. Sequenced material: PBMCs. The CDR3 DNA sequence: TGTGCCAGCAGCTTAGCGACTAGCGGGAAATCCTACGAGCAGTACTTC. Protein: CASSLATSGKSYEQYF.